Below are 23 T cell receptor beta chains sequenced from a single sample in a study of control samples from healthy donors and cancer patients. Clones were sequenced by immunoSEQ multiplex PCR, and TCRdb holds only the in-frame ones, with some missing. The data hold under 200,000 clones, with about 94% observed a single time. The sequenced sample was PBMCs. Receptor source: a man aged 55 to 70 with colorectal cancer.

The chain is built from TRBV2 and TRBJ2-3, with 9 positions matching TRBD1. With 6 bases clipped from V and 5 bases from J, the junction kept 9 bases outside the gene matches. Looked up from germline, CDR1 is SNHLY and CDR2 is FYNNEI. The CDR3 loop spans 15 amino acids. The CDR3 reads CASSQQGADKDTQYF. The CDR3, as DNA: TGTGCCAGCAGCCAACAGGGGGCAGATAAAGATACGCAGTATTTT. The whole variable domain, filled in from reference TRBV2 and TRBJ2-3, reads EPEVTQTPSHQVTQMGQEVILRCVPISNHLYFYWYRQILGQKVEFLVSFYNNEISEKSEIFDDQFSVERPDGSNFTLKIRSTKLEDSAMYFCASSQQGADKDTQYFGPGTRLTVL.

In this sample, this clone turned up once. V usage is TRBV19 and J usage is TRBJ2-3; 10 nucleotides match TRBD1. V shed 4 bases and J 1 base; nucleotides not matched to a gene: 2. The CDR3 totals 15 residues. Germline loops: CDR1 LNHDA, CDR2 SQIVND (reference sequence). The CDR3 DNA follows: TGTGCCAGTAGTACCGGGACAGGGGGCACAGATACGCAGTATTTT. It codes for CASSTGTGGTDTQYF.

The chain combines TRBV19 with TRBJ2-7; D is possibly TRBD1 (6 bases). The V and J ends lost 3 bases and 2 bases respectively, with 11 bases between them. Germline V gene data show CDR1 as LNHDA and CDR2 as SQIVND (reference sequence). The CDR3 loop spans 14 amino acids. The DNA of the CDR3 is TGTGCCAGTAGTATGGACAGATTGGCCTACGAGCAGTACTTC. Its translation is CASSMDRLAYEQYF.

The genes are TRBV7-9 and TRBJ1-5, with a weak D call TRBD1 (6 bases). The CDR3 runs to 15 residues. The germline V and J ends were trimmed by 3 bases and 2 bases, with 11 bases remaining between them. Per germline, CDR1 SEHNR and CDR2 FQNEAQ (reference sequence). Here the CDR3 reads CASSFGGLGNQPQHF. CDR3 nucleotides: TGTGCCAGCAGCTTTGGGGGGCTGGGCAATCAGCCCCAGCATTTT.

The chain joins TRBV18 to TRBJ2-4, with 7 bases lining up with TRBD1. CDR3 length: 17 residues. J gave up 0 bases and V 0 bases, and 5 bases lay outside the gene matches. Per germline, CDR1 KGHSH and CDR2 LQKENI. Here the CDR3 reads CASSPPTRGLAKNIQYF. CDR3 nucleotide sequence: TGTGCCAGCTCACCACCGACCAGGGGGTTAGCCAAAAACATTCAGTACTTC.

This clone was detected only a few times. The chain uses TRBV6-2 or TRBV6-3 and TRBJ2-5, with D perhaps assigned TRBD1 or TRBD2 (7 bases each). The germline gives CDR1 MNHEY, CDR2 SVGEGT. Deletions cut 3 bases from V and 4 bases from J, with 15 bases between. This CDR3 spans 15 amino acids. The CDR3 bases are TGTGCCAGCAGTTATCCGACAGGGAGGGCAGAGACCCAGTACTTC. Amino acid sequence: CASSYPTGRAETQYF.

The V call is TRBV5-1, the J call TRBJ2-2; D ambiguous. The CDR3 is 15 amino acids. CDR1 and CDR2 from the germline V gene are SGHRS and YFSETQ. The germline V and J ends were trimmed by 0 bases and 3 bases, with 9 bases remaining between them. The CDR3 nucleotides read TGCGCCAGCAGCTTGGGCCACCCCGACACCGGGGAGCTGTTTTTT. Translating it yields CASSLGHPDTGELFF.

V is TRBV12-3 or TRBV12-4 and J is TRBJ2-5, with a tentative D call TRBD1 (5 bases). Trimming cost V 9 bases and J 4 bases, with 9 bases left between them. The CDR3 contains 11 residues. Here the CDR3 reads CASMTAETQYF. DNA for the CDR3: TGTGCCAGTATGACAGCAGAGACCCAGTACTTC.

The CDR3 loop reads CASSWTGSTGELFF. The CDR3 nucleotides read TGTGCCAGCAGCTGGACAGGAAGCACCGGGGAGCTGTTTTTT. The V and J genes are TRBV5-5 and TRBJ2-2, with 7 bases fitting TRBD1. Per germline, CDR1 SGHKS and CDR2 YYEKEE (reference sequence). This CDR3 spans 14 amino acids. The V gene end was trimmed by 3 bases and the J gene end by 4 bases; junction bases not matched to a gene: 3.

This chain links TRBV11-2 with TRBJ2-7; either TRBD1 or TRBD2 may fit D (5 bases each). The CDR3 covers 15 residues. Between the trimmed V and J ends, which lost 6 bases and 1 base, there was a span of 16 bases. The germline V gene has CDR1 SGHAT and CDR2 FQNNGV. The chain's CDR3 is CASRLPGRGSYEQYF. The CDR3 DNA reads TGTGCCAGCAGGTTACCGGGACGGGGTTCCTACGAGCAGTACTTC.

The V and J genes are TRBV4-1 and TRBJ2-7; D possibly matches TRBD1 or TRBD2 (5 bases each). This CDR3 has 14 amino acids. The germline V gene has CDR1 MGHRA and CDR2 YSYEKL. With 4 bases removed from V and 2 bases from J, the gap between germline ends came to 12 bases. The CDR3 loop is CASSLGTVAYEQYF. As DNA, the CDR3 is TGCGCCAGCAGCCTTGGGACGGTTGCCTACGAGCAGTACTTC.

This chain connects TRBV6-2 or TRBV6-3 to TRBJ1-1, with D unclear. Germline values: CDR1 MNHEY, CDR2 SVGEGT. The CDR3 has 13 residues. The ends were cut back, 2 bases at V and 6 bases at J, with 10 bases in the middle. Written as DNA, the CDR3 is TGTGCCAGCAGTTACCCGAGTGTCGCTGAAGCTTTCTTT. Its protein product is CASSYPSVAEAFF.

This clone was found once. The chain uses TRBV2 and TRBJ1-4, with D hard to call. Germline-derived CDR1 and CDR2 are SNHLY and FYNNEI. This CDR3 region has 12 residues. The V and J ends lost 2 bases and 8 bases respectively, with 6 bases between them. CDR3: CASSELGEKLFF. CDR3 nucleotides: TGTGCCAGCAGTGAATTAGGGGAAAAACTGTTTTTT.

V and J are TRBV20-1 and TRBJ2-7, with a tentative D call TRBD1 (5 bases). There are 13 residues in the CDR3. Germline values: CDR1 DFQATT, CDR2 SNEGSKA (reference sequence). V gave up 3 bases and J gave up 1 base, with 10 bases separating them. The CDR3 bases are TGCAGTGCTAGTCGCACAGGTTCCTACGAGCAGTACTTC. Its translation is CSASRTGSYEQYF.

V gene TRBV27 combines with J gene TRBJ2-7; TRBD2 might be the D (6 bases). The germline CDR1 and CDR2 sequences are MNHEY and SMNVEV (reference sequence). The CDR3 extends over 12 amino acids. With 0 bases removed from V and 7 bases from J, the gap between germline ends came to 7 bases. The CDR3 is CASSLSGREQYF. The CDR3 coding sequence is TGTGCCAGCAGTTTATCGGGGAGGGAGCAGTACTTC.

The CDR3, as DNA: TGTGCCAGTGGTAGGGAGGAAAACACCATATATTTT. This gives the protein CASGREENTIYF. The chain couples TRBV12-3 or TRBV12-4 to TRBJ1-3; D uncertain. V was shortened by 9 bases and J by 6 bases, with 12 bases between the two germline ends. CDR3 size: 12 residues.

The gene calls are TRBV5-1 and TRBJ2-2; perhaps D is TRBD1 or TRBD2 (5 bases each). The CDR3 is made up of 16 amino acids. Germline values: CDR1 SGHRS, CDR2 YFSETQ. V lost 1 base and J lost 0, with 10 bases in between. DNA for the CDR3: TGCGCCAGCAGCTTGTGGGACGGCGCGAACACCGGGGAGCTGTTTTTT. It yields the protein CASSLWDGANTGELFF.

This sequence joins TRBV6-5 and TRBJ1-1; possibly TRBD1 for D (5 bases). Trimming pared 2 bases from V and 7 bases from J, leaving 11 bases between. Germline-derived CDR1 and CDR2 are MNHEY and SVGAGI. This CDR3 spans 13 amino acids. In nucleotides, the CDR3 is TGTGCCAGCAGTTACAAGAGACAGAGTGAAGCTTTCTTT. This translates into CASSYKRQSEAFF.

The genes are TRBV5-1 and TRBJ1-4; D might be TRBD1 (6 bases). V lost 2 bases to trimming and J lost 0 bases, with 17 bases between them. This CDR3 has 18 amino acids. The germline V gene encodes CDR1 SGHRS and CDR2 YFSETQ. CDR3 nucleotide sequence: TGCGCCAGCAGCTTTGCCGGACAGTCGCTAGCAACTAATGAAAAACTGTTTTTT. Protein: CASSFAGQSLATNEKLFF.

V is TRBV6-2 or TRBV6-3 and J is TRBJ1-5; the D gene is possibly TRBD1 (5 bases). CDR3 size: 14 residues. Between the trimmed V and J ends, which lost 2 bases and 2 bases, there was a span of 7 bases. Germline V CDR1 and CDR2: MNHEY, SVGEGT. The CDR3 sequence is CASSYGTRNQPQHF. CDR3 DNA: TGTGCCAGCAGTTACGGGACCCGCAATCAGCCCCAGCATTTT.

The J gene is TRBJ2-1, the V gene TRBV6-5; tentatively, D is TRBD2 (7 bases). Germline CDR1 reads MNHEY; CDR2 reads SVGAGI. The length of the CDR3 is 14 residues. Trimming cost V 0 bases and J 9 bases, with 12 bases left between them. The DNA for the CDR3 is TGTGCCAGCAGTTACTCGGGGGGGGCCGGTGAGCAGTTCTTC. It specifies CASSYSGGAGEQFF.

The chain links TRBV19 to TRBJ1-2; the match to TRBD1 covers 8 bases. Looked up from germline, CDR1 is LNHDA and CDR2 is SQIVND (reference sequence). The ends lost 6 bases at V and 3 bases at J; junction bases unmatched: 6. The CDR3 extends over 14 amino acids. The CDR3 DNA reads TGTGCCAGTAGCGGACAGGGTAATTACTATGGCTACACCTTC. As protein: CASSGQGNYYGYTF.

V gene TRBV30 combines with J gene TRBJ1-2, with D possibly matching TRBD1 (5 bases). The CDR3 length is 14 residues. Germline V CDR1 and CDR2: GTSNPN, SVGIG (reference sequence). Deletions cut 5 bases from V and 3 bases from J, with 16 bases between. CDR3 nucleotide sequence: TGTGCCTGGGGATTGGCTGGGACGGACTATGGCTACACCTTC. Encoded protein: CAWGLAGTDYGYTF.